These 10 T cell receptor beta chains came from one sample sequenced in a study of blood T cell repertoires in COVID-19 (dated by TCRdb to 2020 to 2022). The protocol used for the library was the immunoSEQ multiplex PCR assay. The clones in this table, taken by TCRdb from immuneACCESS, are in-frame only. Not every clone is retained; where verified, under half of the shortfall comes from an unresolved V gene, and the cause of the rest is unknown. The sample table shows more than 200,000 clones, and 83% are seen once. Just over 2.5% of the sample rests with the top ten. The sample consisted of peripheral blood. The receptors here all came from a woman aged 70-85 years with active or convalescent COVID-19.

The gene calls are TRBV7-8 and TRBJ2-7; 9 nucleotides agree with TRBD1. The CDR3 sequence is 15 residues long. In germline, CDR1 is SGHVS, CDR2 FQNEAQ. J gave up 0 bases and V 4 bases, and 4 bases lay outside the gene matches. CDR3 protein: CASSSAQGASYEQYF. Here the CDR3 DNA reads TGTGCCAGCAGCTCTGCACAGGGGGCCTCCTACGAGCAGTACTTC.

The chain joins TRBV7-2 to TRBJ1-2, with 8 bases aligning to TRBD1. Germline loops: CDR1 SGHTA, CDR2 FQGNSA. The V and J ends lost 0 bases and 8 bases, in that order; junction bases with no gene match: 8. There are 15 residues in the CDR3. Here the CDR3 DNA reads TGTGCCAGCAGCTTAGCGGGGCAGGGGGCGCGAGGCTACACCTTC. Translating it yields CASSLAGQGARGYTF. Full variable domain (missing parts from reference TRBV7-2 and TRBJ1-2): GAGVSQSPSNKVTEKGKDVELRCDPISGHTALYWYRQSLGQGLEFLIYFQGNSAPDKSGLPSDRFSAERTGGSVSTLTIQRTQQEDSAVYLCASSLAGQGARGYTFGSGTRLTVV.

This clone was seen a handful of times. This chain uses TRBV6-5 with TRBJ2-5; D is unclear. Germline V CDR1 and CDR2: MNHEY, SVGAGI. The CDR3 length is 11 residues. Trimming pared 6 bases from V and 5 bases from J, leaving 7 bases between. CDR3 bases: TGTGCCAGCAGGGAGTGGGAGACCCAGTACTTC. Protein sequence: CASREWETQYF.

The J gene is TRBJ1-1, the V gene TRBV11-1; D unresolved. CDR3 length: 15 amino acids. Between the trimmed V and J ends, which lost 7 bases and 2 bases, there was a span of 17 bases. Germline assignment: CDR1 SGHAT and CDR2 FQDESV (reference sequence). Written as DNA, the CDR3 is TGTGCCAGCACCAACCGCATCTTCACTAACACTGAAGCTTTCTTT. Translating gives CASTNRIFTNTEAFF.

V gene TRBV25-1 combines with J gene TRBJ2-1, with 7 bases matching TRBD1. Looked up from germline, CDR1 is MGHDK and CDR2 is SYGVNS. V trimming: 4 bases; J trimming: 5 bases; junction bases outside the gene matches: 5. The CDR3 runs to 14 residues. The CDR3 loop reads CASSVPGQHNEQFF. The CDR3 DNA reads as TGTGCCAGCAGTGTCCCGGGACAGCACAATGAGCAGTTCTTC.

This chain links TRBV5-1 with TRBJ2-2; D perhaps matches TRBD2 (6 bases). The CDR3 has 15 amino acids. Germline CDR1 and CDR2: SGHRS and YFSETQ. The ends were cut back, 4 bases at V and 3 bases at J, with 13 bases in the middle. The DNA for the CDR3 is TGCGCCAGCAGCGGCGAGGGAGGTTACACCGGGGAGCTGTTTTTT. Amino acids: CASSGEGGYTGELFF.

The genes are TRBV7-3 and TRBJ2-3; D unresolved. This CDR3 spans 14 amino acids. V dropped 5 bases and J dropped 3 bases, with 12 bases sitting between them. Looked up from germline, CDR1 is SGHTA and CDR2 is FQGTGA. Written as DNA, the CDR3 is TGTGCCAGCAGCCCCAACTGGGCGACAGATACGCAGTATTTT. As protein: CASSPNWATDTQYF.

The CDR3 DNA reads TGTGCCAGTAGTGCACAGGGGGCGCCTGGGGCCAACGTCCTGACTTTC. This gives the protein CASSAQGAPGANVLTF. The chain joins TRBV19 to TRBJ2-6; 9 bases agree with TRBD1. V lost 5 bases and J lost 2; bases outside the gene matches: 4. This CDR3 is built from 16 residues. Germline values: CDR1 LNHDA, CDR2 SQIVND (reference sequence). Combining the CDR3 with reference TRBV19 and TRBJ2-6 gives the whole variable domain DGGITQSPKYLFRKEGQNVTLSCEQNLNHDAMYWYRQDPGQGLRLIYYSQIVNDFQKGDIAEGYSVSREKKESFPLTVTSAQKNPTAFYLCASSAQGAPGANVLTFGAGSRLTVL.

This sequence joins TRBV5-4 and TRBJ1-4; 9 bases are a match to TRBD1. This CDR3 contains 13 residues. V shed 10 bases, J shed 7 bases, and the junction held 8 bases outside the gene matches. The V gene's germline CDR1 is SGHNT and CDR2 YYREEE (reference sequence). CDR3 nucleotide sequence: TGTGCCGGGGGGGGACAGGGAAGTGAAAAACTGTTTTTT. This translates into CAGGGQGSEKLFF.

V gene TRBV19 combines with J gene TRBJ2-5, with a weak D call TRBD2 (6 bases). V was trimmed by 4 bases and J by 4 bases, leaving 10 bases between them. Per the germline V gene, CDR1 is LNHDA and CDR2 is SQIVND (reference sequence). CDR3 size: 13 residues. The CDR3: CASSTEGTETQYF. As DNA, the CDR3 is TGTGCCAGTAGTACGGAGGGAACAGAGACCCAGTACTTC.